The rows below give T cell receptor beta chains drawn from one sample of a study of blood T cell repertoires in COVID-19. Measured with immunoSEQ multiplex PCR; TCRdb has only the in-frame clones, and not every one. The data show 110,000 to 150,000 clones, about 85% seen once. Sequencing was done on a sample of peripheral blood. These TCRs come from a human donor in a cohort sampled during active COVID-19. CDR3s include the opening cysteine and the closing phenylalanine or tryptophan. Fields, in order: J gene, D gene, V gene, clone size, CDR3 protein, CDR3 DNA. D genes are given only for firm matches. Expanded clones are given a class, and other clones once, few, many or no size at all.

>TRBJ1-3|.|TRBV2|many
CASSPGASGNTIYF
TGTGCCAGCAGCCCCGGTGCCTCTGGAAACACCATATATTTT
>TRBJ2-1|.|TRBV21-1|.
CASSKKYDRNNEQFF
TGTGCCAGCAGCAAAAAGTACGACAGGAACAATGAGCAGTTCTTC
>TRBJ2-1|TRBD2|TRBV4-3|.
CASSQDVGLAAGYNEQFF
TGCGCCAGCAGCCAAGATGTAGGGCTAGCGGCGGGGTACAATGAGCAGTTCTTC
>TRBJ1-1|TRBD1|TRBV7-8|.
CASSLVTGDDGTEAFF
TGTGCCAGCAGCTTAGTAACAGGGGATGACGGCACTGAAGCTTTCTTT
>TRBJ2-1|.|TRBV30|.
CAWSGGPGLTGEQFF
TGTGCCTGGAGTGGGGGACCAGGACTCACAGGGGAGCAGTTCTTC
>TRBJ2-5|.|TRBV5-4|.
CASSLNRVETQYF
TGTGCCAGCAGCTTGAACAGGGTTGAGACCCAGTACTTC
>TRBJ2-6|.|TRBV5-1|.
CASSLGGPGANVLTF
TGCGCCAGCAGCTTGGGGGGGCCTGGGGCCAACGTCCTGACTTTC
>TRBJ1-4|.|TRBV7-2|.
CASSLAGRREKLFF
TGTGCCAGCAGCTTAGCCGGGAGGAGGGAAAAACTGTTTTTT
>TRBJ2-7|TRBD2|TRBV6-6|.
CASSYSGGSYEQYF
TGTGCCAGCAGTTACTCGGGCGGGAGTTACGAGCAGTACTTC
>TRBJ2-7|.|TRBV3-1/TRBV3-2|.
CASSQDGVSYEQYF
TGTGCCAGCAGCCAAGATGGAGTATCCTACGAGCAGTACTTC
>TRBJ2-1|.|TRBV7-9|.
CASSLPGVSSYNEQFF
TGTGCCAGCAGCTTACCAGGTGTCAGCTCCTACAATGAGCAGTTCTTC
>TRBJ2-1|TRBD2|TRBV7-6|.
CASSFGLAHNEQFF
TGTGCCAGCAGCTTTGGACTAGCCCACAATGAGCAGTTCTTC
>TRBJ2-1|TRBD2|TRBV9|few
CASSVGTSGRGGNEQFF
TGTGCCAGCAGCGTAGGGACTAGCGGGAGGGGCGGGAATGAGCAGTTCTTC
>TRBJ2-1|.|TRBV18|.
CASSPSIGTIYNEQFF
TGTGCCAGCTCACCCTCGATAGGGACAATTTACAATGAGCAGTTCTTC
>TRBJ1-2|.|TRBV25-1|.
CASSEYRAGRRGYTF
TGTGCCAGCAGTGAATATCGGGCAGGCCGGAGGGGCTACACCTTC
>TRBJ1-1|TRBD1|TRBV19|.
CASSIGQGLVTEAFF
TGTGCCAGTAGTATAGGACAGGGGTTGGTCACTGAAGCTTTCTTT
>TRBJ1-5|.|TRBV3-1/TRBV3-2|.
CASSQGEGVGNQPQHF
TGTGCCAGCAGCCAAGGTGAAGGGGTTGGTAATCAGCCCCAGCATTTT
>TRBJ2-1|TRBD2|TRBV28|once
CASSFSGGPNNEQFF
TGTGCCAGCAGTTTTTCGGGAGGGCCTAACAATGAGCAGTTCTTC
>TRBJ2-5|TRBD2|TRBV5-1|.
CASSPGGETQYF
TGCGCCAGCAGCCCGGGGGGGGAGACCCAGTACTTC
>TRBJ2-7|.|TRBV5-4|.
CASSLDSFRGEQYF
TGTGCCAGCAGCCTAGACTCCTTTCGGGGCGAGCAGTACTTC
>TRBJ2-5|.|TRBV5-1|few
CASSSGGLETQYF
TGCGCCAGCAGTTCAGGGGGGTTAGAGACCCAGTACTTC
>TRBJ2-2|.|TRBV11-2|.
CASSLERTGAGELFF
TGTGCCAGCAGCTTAGAAAGGACTGGAGCCGGGGAGCTGTTTTTT
>TRBJ2-7|TRBD1|TRBV5-5|.
CASSFVGQSNYEQYF
TGTGCCAGCAGCTTTGTGGGACAGTCGAACTACGAGCAGTACTTC
>TRBJ1-2|TRBD1|TRBV5-6|once
CASSTPGFLGQDDYGYTF
TGTGCCAGCAGCACCCCGGGTTTTTTGGGACAGGACGACTATGGCTACACCTTC
>TRBJ1-1|.|TRBV4-3|.
CASSQLIGVTEAFF
TGCGCCAGCAGCCAACTGATAGGGGTGACTGAAGCTTTCTTT
>TRBJ2-1|TRBD2|TRBV5-1|.
CASSRTSGSSYNEQFF
TGCGCCAGCAGCAGGACTAGCGGGAGCTCCTACAATGAGCAGTTCTTC
>TRBJ2-7|.|TRBV7-6|once
CASSSFGQAYEQYF
TGTGCCAGCAGCTCTTTTGGGCAAGCCTACGAGCAGTACTTC
>TRBJ2-1|TRBD2|TRBV9|.
CASAPTSGRAHEQFF
TGTGCCAGCGCGCCCACTAGCGGGAGGGCCCATGAGCAGTTCTTC
>TRBJ1-2|TRBD1|TRBV5-1|.
CASSLLDRDNGYTF
TGCGCCAGCAGCTTACTGGACAGGGACAACGGCTACACCTTC
>TRBJ2-1|.|TRBV5-1|.
CASSPPGVGSYNEQFF
TGCGCCAGCAGCCCCCCAGGGGTAGGGTCCTACAATGAGCAGTTCTTC